Included here is one T cell receptor beta chain sequence, with context. V dropped 0 bases and J dropped 4; count of bases not matched to a gene: 3. The CDR3 has 16 residues. Germline lookup yields CDR1 SGDLS and CDR2 YYNGEE. This sample stems from a study of shared clonotypes between healthy human individuals. The assay was immunoSEQ multiplex PCR, and TCRdb's table has in-frame clones only and misses some. The repertoire has about 2.1 million clones, about 92% of them found once; the top ten carry 1.5% to 2%. It was CD45RO-negative cells, positively selected for CCR7, that made up naive CD8 cells, with terminally differentiated effector memory CD45RA+ cells excluded.

The V call is TRBV9, the J call TRBJ2-2; TRBD2 agrees at 10 bases. What was sequenced was naive CD8+ T cells from PBMCs. The sequence came from a man aged 18 to 29 in good health. Some clones in this sample may be carry-over from other donors' samples. CDR3 amino acids: CASSVEREGGTGELFF. The CDR3 nucleotides read TGTGCCAGCAGCGTAGAGCGGGAGGGTGGCACCGGGGAGCTGTTTTTT.